The 23 T cell receptor beta chains listed next were all sequenced from one sample in a study of cytomegalovirus exposure and HLA in healthy donors. PCR involved 60 Vbeta and 13 Jbeta primers. Repertoires were generated with immunoSEQ multiplex PCR, while TCRdb's copy carries only in-frame clones and drops some. The data contain fewer than 200,000 clones, roughly nine tenths of them singletons. Sequencing was done on a sample of PBMCs. The origin of the receptors is a woman aged 30 to 39 in good health and CMV-seronegative.

This chain joins TRBV11-3 and TRBJ2-1; no clear D gene. Trimming stripped 5 bases from V and 6 bases from J, with 23 bases between. Germline V gene lookup returns CDR1 SGHNT and CDR2 YENEEA. CDR3 length: 17 amino acids. The CDR3 DNA reads as TGTGCCAGCAGCCCAAACCCTGGGCGTACCGGCCGCAATGAGCAGTTCTTC. As protein: CASSPNPGRTGRNEQFF.

This chain uses TRBV5-1 with TRBJ2-7; 11 bases fit TRBD2. Trimming cost V 3 bases and J 3 bases; bases outside gene matches: 8. The CDR3 covers 16 residues. Per the germline V gene, CDR1 is SGHRS and CDR2 is YFSETQ. The CDR3 reads CASSSIRLAGFYEQYF. CDR3 sequence (DNA): TGCGCCAGCAGCTCCATCCGACTAGCGGGGTTCTACGAGCAGTACTTC.

The chain is built from TRBV5-1 and TRBJ1-6; TRBD1 aligns across 7 bases. V gave up 3 bases and J gave up 2 bases; unmatched junction bases: 2. CDR1 is SGHRS, CDR2 YFSETQ, per germline. CDR3 length: 15 amino acids. The CDR3: CASSSGTAYNSPLHF. The CDR3 bases are TGCGCCAGCAGCTCGGGGACAGCCTATAATTCACCCCTCCACTTT.

This clone was seen once. Relative to the germline gene, one junction end is altered; a read error may explain this. The chain uses TRBV7-3 and TRBJ2-5, with 10 positions matching TRBD2. The CDR3 spans 15 residues. The germline V gene has CDR1 SGHTA and CDR2 FQGTGA. As DNA, the CDR3 is TGTGCCAGCAGCCTAACTAGCGGGGCACAAGAGACCCAGTACTTC. Protein sequence: CASSLTSGAQETQYF. The complete variable domain, with remaining parts taken from reference TRBV7-3 and TRBJ2-5, reads GAGVSQTPSNKVTEKGKYVELRCDPISGHTALYWYRQSLGQGPEFLIYFQGTGAADDSGLPNDRFFAVRPEGSVSTLKIQRTERGDSAVYLCASSLTSGAQETQYFGPGTRLLVL.

J is TRBJ2-1 and V is TRBV7-9, with 7 bases aligning to TRBD1. Germline lookup yields CDR1 SEHNR and CDR2 FQNEAQ (reference sequence). Trimming took 4 bases from V and 5 from J; bases not matched to a gene: 11. The CDR3 contains 16 residues. This chain's CDR3 is CASSYLTGTKNNEQFF. CDR3 nucleotides: TGTGCCAGCAGCTACCTGACAGGGACCAAAAACAATGAGCAGTTCTTC.

This rearrangement joins TRBV6-5 to TRBJ2-1; the match to TRBD2 covers 13 bases. Germline CDR1 and CDR2: MNHEY and SVGAGI. The CDR3 has 16 residues. The V gene end was trimmed by 4 bases and the J gene end by 4 bases; junction bases not matched to a gene: 4. In DNA form, the CDR3 reads TGTGCCAGCAGTTCCTGGACTAGCGGGGGATACAATGAGCAGTTCTTC. Amino acid sequence: CASSSWTSGGYNEQFF.

This chain's CDR3 is CASSRTGLNYGYTF. CDR3 nucleotides: TGTGCCAGCAGTCGGACTGGGCTTAACTATGGCTACACCTTC. This sequence joins TRBV25-1 and TRBJ1-2; D remains ambiguous. The germline gives CDR1 MGHDK, CDR2 SYGVNS. This CDR3 spans 14 amino acids. V lost 5 bases and J lost 1, with 11 bases in between.

The chain links TRBV28 to TRBJ2-7; D is unclear. V dropped 4 bases and J dropped 4 bases, with 11 bases sitting between them. This CDR3 region has 13 residues. CDR1 and CDR2 (germline): MDHEN, SYDVKM. CDR3: CASSYPPLYEQYF. CDR3 DNA: TGTGCCAGCAGTTACCCCCCACTTTACGAGCAGTACTTC.

The V and J genes are TRBV6-1 and TRBJ1-2, with D possibly matching TRBD1 (5 bases). This CDR3 contains 15 residues. Germline CDR1 and CDR2: MNHNS and SASEGT. V was cut by 2 bases and J by 4 bases, with 14 bases left in between. CDR3 bases: TGTGCCAGCAGTGAAAGTTTCAGGGCTGTCTATGGCTACACCTTC. Its protein is CASSESFRAVYGYTF.

V usage is TRBV7-9 and J usage is TRBJ1-1; TRBD1 matches 9 bases. The V and J ends lost 1 base and 4 bases, in that order; junction bases with no gene match: 7. The CDR3 totals 16 residues. Germline CDR1 and CDR2: SEHNR and FQNEAQ (reference sequence). CDR3 DNA sequence: TGTGCCAGCAGCTTAGATACAGGGGGCTGGGGCACTGAAGCTTTCTTT. This codes for CASSLDTGGWGTEAFF.

The gene calls are TRBV9 and TRBJ2-7; 7 positions match TRBD1. The V segment lost 3 bases and the J segment 7 bases; nucleotides outside the gene matches: 10. This CDR3 is built from 14 residues. The germline gives CDR1 SGDLS, CDR2 YYNGEE. This CDR3 is CASSDSGQTGEQYF. The CDR3 nucleotides are TGTGCCAGCAGCGACTCGGGACAGACGGGGGAGCAGTACTTC.

The V and J genes are TRBV4-1 and TRBJ2-2; perhaps TRBD2 as D (5 bases). Trimming cost V 0 bases and J 7 bases, with 9 bases left between them. The CDR3 totals 14 residues. The V gene's germline CDR1 is MGHRA and CDR2 YSYEKL. CDR3 amino acids: CASSQDQGSGELFF. The CDR3 nucleotides are TGCGCCAGCAGCCAAGATCAAGGGAGCGGGGAGCTGTTTTTT.

Only one count was recorded for this clone. The chain couples TRBV4-3 to TRBJ2-2, with 10 bases lining up with TRBD2. V lost 3 bases to trimming and J lost 4 bases; unmatched junction nucleotides: 8. Germline V gene lookup returns CDR1 LGHNA and CDR2 YSLEER. This CDR3 contains 17 residues. The CDR3 sequence is CASSQELAGSFTGELFF. CDR3 bases: TGCGCCAGCAGCCAGGAACTAGCGGGGTCATTCACCGGGGAGCTGTTTTTT.

V usage is TRBV5-1 and J usage is TRBJ2-7, with D tentatively TRBD2 (7 bases). The CDR3 sequence is 14 residues long. Between the trimmed V and J ends, which lost 4 bases and 2 bases, there was a span of 13 bases. Germline V CDR1 and CDR2: SGHRS, YFSETQ. CDR3 nucleotides: TGCGCCAGCAGCCCGGGGGGCAATCCCTACGAGCAGTACTTC. Amino acids: CASSPGGNPYEQYF.

The chain joins TRBV6-1 to TRBJ2-7; possibly TRBD1 for D (6 bases). The V gene's germline CDR1 is MNHNS and CDR2 SASEGT. This CDR3 has 15 amino acids. Trimming took 3 bases from V and 2 from J, leaving 14 bases between them. The CDR3 nucleotides read TGTGCCAGCAGTGACCCCGGACAGCCTACCTACGAGCAGTACTTC. This codes for CASSDPGQPTYEQYF.

The V call is TRBV5-1, the J call TRBJ2-7, with 9 nucleotides matching TRBD2. Trimming removed 3 bases from V and 2 bases from J; junction bases left unmatched: 9. In germline, CDR1 is SGHRS, CDR2 YFSETQ. CDR3 length: 16 residues. The CDR3 reads CASSSTLAGRPYEQYF. The DNA of the CDR3 is TGCGCCAGCAGCTCTACCCTAGCGGGGAGGCCCTACGAGCAGTACTTC.

The V gene is TRBV7-9, the J gene TRBJ1-1, with 10 bases aligning to TRBD1. CDR1 is SEHNR, CDR2 FQNEAQ, per germline (reference sequence). This CDR3 spans 15 amino acids. Losses at the gene ends were 5 bases for V and 3 bases for J; bases not matched to a gene: 6. In nucleotides, the CDR3 is TGTGCCAGCAGCCACCGGGACAGGGGAGACACTGAAGCTTTCTTT. The encoded protein is CASSHRDRGDTEAFF.

This chain uses TRBV28 with TRBJ2-7, with 9 bases aligning to TRBD2. The CDR3 sequence is 16 residues long. V dropped 7 bases and J dropped 2; count of bases not matched to a gene: 12. Germline CDR1 is MDHEN and CDR2 is SYDVKM. Here the CDR3 DNA reads TGTGCCAGCACCAACGGGCCCAGCGGGGGGCCCTACGAGCAGTACTTC. Translating gives CASTNGPSGGPYEQYF.

The V gene is TRBV6-5, the J gene TRBJ2-1, with D maybe TRBD2 (6 bases). The germline CDR1 and CDR2 sequences are MNHEY and SVGAGI. Trimming took off 6 bases at V and 3 bases at J, with 15 bases between the two ends. CDR3 size: 15 residues. The CDR3 is CASRSGLALYNEQFF. The CDR3 DNA is TGTGCCAGCAGGTCGGGACTCGCGCTCTACAATGAGCAGTTCTTC.

The sample holds one count of this clone. The chain uses TRBV5-8 and TRBJ1-6, with TRBD1 identical over 9 bases. CDR1 is SGHTS and CDR2 is YDEGEE in the germline V gene. V trimming: 3 bases; J trimming: 5 bases; junction bases outside the gene matches: 6. This CDR3 has 16 residues. CDR3 bases: TGTGCCAGCAGCTCCGGACAGGGGTTTGATAATTCACCCCTCCACTTT. Translated: CASSSGQGFDNSPLHF.

The chain joins TRBV18 to TRBJ2-1; D unresolved. The length of the CDR3 is 15 residues. Looked up from germline, CDR1 is KGHSH and CDR2 is LQKENI. Trimming shortened V by 0 bases and J by 0 bases, and 6 bases separated the two germline ends. The CDR3 loop reads CASSPPSLSYNEQFF. The CDR3 DNA is TGTGCCAGCTCACCACCGTCCCTCTCCTACAATGAGCAGTTCTTC.

The chain links TRBV29-1 to TRBJ1-1; D call uncertain. The germline gives CDR1 SQVTM, CDR2 ANQGSEA. The CDR3 has 12 residues. Trimming left V 7 bases short and J 0 bases short, with 9 bases between. CDR3 bases: TGCAGCGCGAACGGGGTGAACACTGAAGCTTTCTTT. Protein sequence: CSANGVNTEAFF.

The chain combines TRBV2 with TRBJ2-5; 11 bases align to TRBD2. This CDR3 spans 14 amino acids. Germline-derived CDR1 and CDR2 are SNHLY and FYNNEI. V lost 8 bases to trimming and J lost 5 bases; unmatched junction nucleotides: 7. The CDR3, as DNA: TGTGCCAGCGTTATTAGCGGGAGGGGGGAGACCCAGTACTTC. Its protein is CASVISGRGETQYF.